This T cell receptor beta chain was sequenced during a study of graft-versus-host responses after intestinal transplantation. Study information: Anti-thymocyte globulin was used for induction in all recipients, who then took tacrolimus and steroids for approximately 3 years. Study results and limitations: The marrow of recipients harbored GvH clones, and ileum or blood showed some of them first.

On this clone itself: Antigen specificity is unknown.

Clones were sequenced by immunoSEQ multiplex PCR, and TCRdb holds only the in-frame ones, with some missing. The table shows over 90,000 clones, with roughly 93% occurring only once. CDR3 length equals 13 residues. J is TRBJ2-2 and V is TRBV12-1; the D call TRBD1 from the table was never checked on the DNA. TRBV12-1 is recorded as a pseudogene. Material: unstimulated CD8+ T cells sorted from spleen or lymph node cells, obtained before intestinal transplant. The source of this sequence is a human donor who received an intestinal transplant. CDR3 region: CASSRQGTGELFF. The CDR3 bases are TGTGCCAGCAGCCGACAAGGAACCGGGGAGCTGTTTTTT.